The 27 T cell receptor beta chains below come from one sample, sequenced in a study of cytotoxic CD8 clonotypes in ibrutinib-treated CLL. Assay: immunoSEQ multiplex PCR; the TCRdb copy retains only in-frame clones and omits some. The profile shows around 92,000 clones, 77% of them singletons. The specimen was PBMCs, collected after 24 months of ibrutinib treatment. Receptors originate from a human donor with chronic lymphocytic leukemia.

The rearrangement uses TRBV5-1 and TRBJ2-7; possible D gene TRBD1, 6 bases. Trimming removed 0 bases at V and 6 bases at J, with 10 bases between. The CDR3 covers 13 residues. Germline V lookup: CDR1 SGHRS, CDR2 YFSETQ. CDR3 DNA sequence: TGCGCCAGCAGCTTGGCAGGGGTGTTCGAGCAGTACTTC. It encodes CASSLAGVFEQYF.

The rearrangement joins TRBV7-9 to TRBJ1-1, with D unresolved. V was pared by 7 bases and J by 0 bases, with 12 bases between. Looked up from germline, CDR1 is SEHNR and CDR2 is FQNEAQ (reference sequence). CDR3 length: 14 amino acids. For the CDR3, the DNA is TGTGCCAGCATCTTGGGAGAAATGAACACTGAAGCTTTCTTT. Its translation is CASILGEMNTEAFF.

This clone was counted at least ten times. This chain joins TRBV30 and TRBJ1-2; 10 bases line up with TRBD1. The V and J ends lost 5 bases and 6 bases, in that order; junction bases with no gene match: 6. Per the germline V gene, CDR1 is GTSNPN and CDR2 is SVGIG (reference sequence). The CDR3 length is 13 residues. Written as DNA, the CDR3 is TGTGCCTGGGATAGACAGGGGGCAGATGGCTACACCTTC. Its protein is CAWDRQGADGYTF.

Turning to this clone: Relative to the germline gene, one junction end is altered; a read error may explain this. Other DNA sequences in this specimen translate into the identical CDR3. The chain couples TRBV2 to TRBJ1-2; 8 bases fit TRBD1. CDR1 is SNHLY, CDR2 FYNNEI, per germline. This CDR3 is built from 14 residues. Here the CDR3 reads CASSVGQGSYGYTF. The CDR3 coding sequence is TGCGCCAGCAGTGTTGGACAGGGTAGCTATGGCTACACCTTC.

The CDR3 region has the DNA TGTGCCAGCAGTGAAGGGACAGGAGGCTCTGGAAACACCATATATTTT. This translates into CASSEGTGGSGNTIYF. The gene calls are TRBV6-1 and TRBJ1-3; TRBD1 matches at 7 bases. Germline CDR1 reads MNHNS; CDR2 reads SASEGT. V trimming: 1 base; J trimming: 0 bases; junction bases outside the gene matches: 3. The CDR3 runs 16 residues.

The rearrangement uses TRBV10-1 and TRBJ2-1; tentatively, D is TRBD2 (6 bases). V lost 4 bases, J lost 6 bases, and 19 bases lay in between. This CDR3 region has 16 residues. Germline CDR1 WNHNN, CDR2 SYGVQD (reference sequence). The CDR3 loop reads CASSGRGIEGFNEQFF. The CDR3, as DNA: TGCGCCAGCAGTGGACGCGGGATAGAAGGTTTCAATGAGCAGTTCTTC.

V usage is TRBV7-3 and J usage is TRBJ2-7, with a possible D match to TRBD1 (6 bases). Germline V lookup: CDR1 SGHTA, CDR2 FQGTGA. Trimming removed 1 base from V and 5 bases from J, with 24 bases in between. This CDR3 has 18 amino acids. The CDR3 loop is CASSLKVRGPAGVHEQYF. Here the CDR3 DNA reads TGTGCCAGCAGCTTAAAAGTCCGTGGTCCAGCAGGGGTACACGAGCAGTACTTC. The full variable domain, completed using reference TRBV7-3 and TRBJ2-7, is GAGVSQTPSNKVTEKGKYVELRCDPISGHTALYWYRQSLGQGPEFLIYFQGTGAADDSGLPNDRFFAVRPEGSVSTLKIQRTERGDSAVYLCASSLKVRGPAGVHEQYFGPGTRLTVT.

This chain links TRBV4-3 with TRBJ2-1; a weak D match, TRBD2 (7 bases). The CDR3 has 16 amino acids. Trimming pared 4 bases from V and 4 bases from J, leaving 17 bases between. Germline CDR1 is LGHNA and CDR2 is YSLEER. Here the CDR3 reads CASSRWGGLEYNEQFF. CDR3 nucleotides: TGCGCCAGCAGCCGATGGGGGGGCCTGGAGTACAATGAGCAGTTCTTC.

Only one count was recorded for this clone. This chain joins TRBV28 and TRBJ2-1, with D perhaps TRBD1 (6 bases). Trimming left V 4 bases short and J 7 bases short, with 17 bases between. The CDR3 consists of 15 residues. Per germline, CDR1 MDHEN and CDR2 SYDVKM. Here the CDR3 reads CASSSYRGRRNEQFF. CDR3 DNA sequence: TGTGCCAGCAGTTCCTATAGGGGGAGAAGGAATGAGCAGTTCTTC.

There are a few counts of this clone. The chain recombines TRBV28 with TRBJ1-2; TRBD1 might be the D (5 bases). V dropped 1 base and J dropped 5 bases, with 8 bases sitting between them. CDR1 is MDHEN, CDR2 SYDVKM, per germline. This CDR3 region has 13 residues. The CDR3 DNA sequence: TGTGCCAGCAGTTTATCGGGGCGATATGGCTACACCTTC. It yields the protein CASSLSGRYGYTF.

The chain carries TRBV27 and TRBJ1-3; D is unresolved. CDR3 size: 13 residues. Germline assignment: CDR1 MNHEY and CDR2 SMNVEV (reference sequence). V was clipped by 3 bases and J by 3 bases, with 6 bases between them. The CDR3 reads CASSLRVGNTIYF. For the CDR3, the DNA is TGTGCCAGCAGTTTGAGGGTTGGAAACACCATATATTTT.

CDR3 nucleotides: TGTGCCAGCTCACCCTCGGTAGCGGGAGGGCCGGGCTCCTACAATGAGCAGTTCTTC. Residues: CASSPSVAGGPGSYNEQFF. The rearrangement joins TRBV18 to TRBJ2-1; 11 positions agree with TRBD2. Germline V gene data show CDR1 as KGHSH and CDR2 as LQKENI. This CDR3 has 19 amino acids. V shed 3 bases and J 0 bases; nucleotides not matched to a gene: 10.

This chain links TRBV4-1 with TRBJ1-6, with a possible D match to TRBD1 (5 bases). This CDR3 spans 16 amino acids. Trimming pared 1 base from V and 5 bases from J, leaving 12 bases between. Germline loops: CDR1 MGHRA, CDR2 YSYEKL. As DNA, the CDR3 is TGCGCCAGCAGCCAAGCCCCAGGGAAGGATAATTCACCCCTCCACTTT. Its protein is CASSQAPGKDNSPLHF.

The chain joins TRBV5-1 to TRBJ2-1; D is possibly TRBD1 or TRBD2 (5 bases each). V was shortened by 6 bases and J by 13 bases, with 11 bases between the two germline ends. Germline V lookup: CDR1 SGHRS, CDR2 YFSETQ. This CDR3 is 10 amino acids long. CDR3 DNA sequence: TGCGCCAGCAAGGCCGGGGACCAGTTCTTC. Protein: CASKAGDQFF.

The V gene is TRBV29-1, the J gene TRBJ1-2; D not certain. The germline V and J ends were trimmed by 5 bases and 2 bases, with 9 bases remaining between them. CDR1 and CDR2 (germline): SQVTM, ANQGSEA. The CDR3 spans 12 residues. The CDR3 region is CSVTLANYGYTF. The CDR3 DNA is TGCAGCGTTACGTTAGCAAACTATGGCTACACCTTC.

CDR3 in amino acids: CATTSSGPHNQPQHF. Here the CDR3 DNA reads TGTGCCACCACCTCCAGCGGGCCCCACAATCAGCCCCAGCATTTT. The chain carries TRBV19 and TRBJ1-5; D is uncertain. V was pared by 10 bases and J by 3 bases, with 19 bases between. The V gene's germline CDR1 is LNHDA and CDR2 SQIVND (reference sequence). This CDR3 comprises 15 residues.

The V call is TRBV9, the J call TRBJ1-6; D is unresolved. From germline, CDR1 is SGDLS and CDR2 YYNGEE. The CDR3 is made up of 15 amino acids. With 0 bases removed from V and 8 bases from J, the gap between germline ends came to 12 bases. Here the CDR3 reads CASSVVGEAHSPLHF. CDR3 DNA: TGTGCCAGCAGCGTAGTGGGAGAAGCCCATTCACCCCTCCACTTT.

CDR3 loop: CASSLRAGDTGELFF. CDR3 DNA sequence: TGTGCCAGCAGCTTACGAGCGGGAGATACCGGGGAGCTGTTTTTT. The gene calls are TRBV11-3 and TRBJ2-2; 8 nucleotides agree with TRBD2. The CDR3 runs to 15 residues. V lost 2 bases and J lost 5; bases outside the gene matches: 4. Germline V gene lookup returns CDR1 SGHNT and CDR2 YENEEA.

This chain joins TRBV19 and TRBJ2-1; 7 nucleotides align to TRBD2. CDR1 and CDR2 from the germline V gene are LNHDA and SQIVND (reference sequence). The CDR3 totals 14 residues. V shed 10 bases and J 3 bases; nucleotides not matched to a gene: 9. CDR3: CATLQRGGYNEQFF. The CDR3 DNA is TGTGCCACTCTCCAGCGGGGAGGCTACAATGAGCAGTTCTTC.

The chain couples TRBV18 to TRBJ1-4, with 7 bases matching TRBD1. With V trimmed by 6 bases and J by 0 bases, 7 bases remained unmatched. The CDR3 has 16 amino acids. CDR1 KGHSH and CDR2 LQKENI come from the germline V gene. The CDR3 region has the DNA TGTGCCAGCTCGCCCGGACAGGCGGCAACTAATGAAAAACTGTTTTTT. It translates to CASSPGQAATNEKLFF.

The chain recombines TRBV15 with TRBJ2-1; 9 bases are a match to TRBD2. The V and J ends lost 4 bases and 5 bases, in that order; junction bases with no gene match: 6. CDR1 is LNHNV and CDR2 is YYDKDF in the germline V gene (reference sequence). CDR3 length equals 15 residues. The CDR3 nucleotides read TGTGCCACCAGCAAACCTAGCGGGGTTAACAATGAGCAGTTCTTC. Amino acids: CATSKPSGVNNEQFF.

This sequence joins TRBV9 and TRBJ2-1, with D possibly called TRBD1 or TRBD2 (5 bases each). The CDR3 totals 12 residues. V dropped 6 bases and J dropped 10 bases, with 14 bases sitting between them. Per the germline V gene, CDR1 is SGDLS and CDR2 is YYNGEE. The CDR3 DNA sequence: TGTGCCAGCAACCGCGCAGAGGGGGAGCAGTTCTTC. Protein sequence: CASNRAEGEQFF.

CDR3 region: CAWEAGHYGYTF. As DNA, the CDR3 is TGTGCCTGGGAGGCAGGACACTATGGCTACACCTTC. The chain links TRBV30 to TRBJ1-2; D is ambiguous. There are 12 residues in the CDR3. The V end lost 5 bases, the J end lost 3 bases, and 10 bases lay between the germline ends. Germline V gene data show CDR1 as GTSNPN and CDR2 as SVGIG (reference sequence). Using reference TRBV30 and TRBJ1-2 for the parts outside the CDR3, the full variable domain is SQTIHQWPATLVQPVGSPLSLECTVEGTSNPNLYWYRQAAGRGLQLLFYSVGIGQISSEVPQNLSASRPQDRQFILSSKKLLLSDSGFYLCAWEAGHYGYTFGSGTRLTVV.

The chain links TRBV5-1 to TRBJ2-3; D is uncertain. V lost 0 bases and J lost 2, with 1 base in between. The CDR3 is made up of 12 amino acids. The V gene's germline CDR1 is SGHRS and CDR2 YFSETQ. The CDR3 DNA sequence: TGCGCCAGCAGCTTGGCCACAGATACGCAGTATTTT. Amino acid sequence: CASSLATDTQYF.

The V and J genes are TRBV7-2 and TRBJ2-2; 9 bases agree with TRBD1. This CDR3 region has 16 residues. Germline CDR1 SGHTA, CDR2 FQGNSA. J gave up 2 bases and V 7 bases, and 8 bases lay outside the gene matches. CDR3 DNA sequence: TGTGCCAGCACCAAACAGGGGGCCCTAAACACCGGGGAGCTGTTTTTT. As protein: CASTKQGALNTGELFF. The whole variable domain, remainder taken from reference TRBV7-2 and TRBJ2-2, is GAGVSQSPSNKVTEKGKDVELRCDPISGHTALYWYRQSLGQGLEFLIYFQGNSAPDKSGLPSDRFSAERTGGSVSTLTIQRTQQEDSAVYLCASTKQGALNTGELFFGEGSRLTVL.

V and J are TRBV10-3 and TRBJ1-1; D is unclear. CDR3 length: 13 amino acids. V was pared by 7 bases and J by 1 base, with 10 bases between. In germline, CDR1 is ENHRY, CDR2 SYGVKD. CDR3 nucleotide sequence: TGTGCCATCAACGGGGAGCCGAACACTGAAGCTTTCTTT. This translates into CAINGEPNTEAFF.

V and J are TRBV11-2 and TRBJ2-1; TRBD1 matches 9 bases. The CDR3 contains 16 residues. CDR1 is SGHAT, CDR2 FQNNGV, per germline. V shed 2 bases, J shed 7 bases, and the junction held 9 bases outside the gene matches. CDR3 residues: CASSLSGTGLVNEQFF. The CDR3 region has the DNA TGTGCCAGCAGCTTATCCGGGACAGGGTTGGTGAATGAGCAGTTCTTC.